These 21 T cell receptor beta chains were all obtained from the same sample, sequenced in a study of CD8 T cells in ankylosing spondylitis. One entry per CDR3 protein, called by TCRdb with MiXCR from the 5' RACE reads. Altogether approximately 150,000 distinct CDR3 sequences are present, under 35% being singletons, with the ten largest covering approximately 6%. Sample: synovial fluid, either unsorted or a sorted T cell fraction (not recorded which). Source of these receptors: a male donor with ankylosing spondylitis.

The rearrangement joins TRBV7-9 to TRBJ2-3; 9 bases line up with TRBD2. The V gene's germline CDR1 is SEHNR and CDR2 FQNEAQ (reference sequence). The CDR3 length is 17 residues. Trimming at V came to 7 bases and at J to 6 bases, leaving 17 bases not matched to a gene. CDR3 nucleotide sequence: TGTGCCAGCATCCTAGCCCCTTGGCGGGAGGGCCCCGATACGCAGTATTTT. It codes for CASILAPWREGPDTQYF.

This rearrangement joins TRBV11-2 to TRBJ1-2; 8 bases are a match to TRBD1. V was pared by 5 bases and J by 0 bases, with 14 bases of the junction left unmatched. Looked up from germline, CDR1 is SGHAT and CDR2 is FQNNGV. The CDR3 contains 18 residues. CDR3 in amino acids: CASSPSPGTGPANYGYTF. The CDR3 nucleotides are TGTGCCAGCAGCCCAAGTCCCGGGACAGGACCAGCTAACTATGGCTACACCTTC.

V usage is TRBV28 and J usage is TRBJ1-6, with D maybe TRBD1 (5 bases). Trimming removed 3 bases from V and 7 bases from J, with 13 bases in between. Germline loops: CDR1 MDHEN, CDR2 SYDVKM. There are 15 residues in the CDR3. The CDR3 loop reads CASSFSPRENSPLHF. The CDR3 DNA reads TGTGCCAGCAGTTTTTCCCCCAGGGAGAATTCACCCCTCCACTTT.

The chain carries TRBV20-1 and TRBJ2-7; D is uncertain. Per germline, CDR1 DFQATT and CDR2 SNEGSKA (reference sequence). V dropped 3 bases and J dropped 7 bases, with 16 bases sitting between them. CDR3 size: 13 residues. CDR3 sequence (DNA): TGCAGTGCTAGGGCCCATTCTACGAGGGAGCAGTACTTC. It encodes CSARAHSTREQYF.

In its sample, this clonotype was seen many times. The CDR3 nucleotides are TGTGCCAGCAGCCCCTGGGACACGTATAGCAATCAGCCCCAGCATTTT. Protein product: CASSPWDTYSNQPQHF. The gene calls are TRBV5-5 and TRBJ1-5, with D possibly matching TRBD1 (6 bases). Per the germline V gene, CDR1 is SGHKS and CDR2 is YYEKEE (reference sequence). This CDR3 contains 16 residues. Trimming took 4 bases from V and 0 from J, leaving 14 bases between them.

This clonotype occurred a few times. The V call is TRBV20-1, the J call TRBJ2-2, with 7 nucleotides matching TRBD1. Trimming took 6 bases from V and 4 from J; bases not matched to a gene: 8. Germline-derived CDR1 and CDR2 are DFQATT and SNEGSKA (reference sequence). The CDR3 is 14 amino acids. The CDR3 region has the DNA TGCAGTGCCAGGGGGACACTGGGCACCGGGGAGCTGTTTTTT. This translates into CSARGTLGTGELFF.

The chain joins TRBV7-2 to TRBJ1-1; 9 bases fit TRBD1. With 5 bases clipped from V and 2 bases from J, the junction kept 6 bases outside the gene matches. The length of the CDR3 is 15 residues. CDR1 and CDR2 (germline): SGHTA, FQGNSA. In DNA form, the CDR3 reads TGTGCCAGCAGCCTACGACAGGGGGAAAACACTGAAGCTTTCTTT. Its protein is CASSLRQGENTEAFF.

A few counts support this clonotype. The chain recombines TRBV28 with TRBJ1-2; a weak D match, TRBD1 (6 bases). Trimming removed 5 bases from V and 7 bases from J, with 11 bases in between. The CDR3 is 12 amino acids. Germline values: CDR1 MDHEN, CDR2 SYDVKM. The CDR3 DNA is TGTGCCAGCAGTGTAGGGGGTGCTGGCTACACCTTC. Amino acid sequence: CASSVGGAGYTF.

The chain recombines TRBV12-3 or TRBV12-4 with TRBJ2-1; weak D call: TRBD2 (6 bases). V gave up 3 bases and J gave up 6 bases, with 15 bases separating them. CDR3 length equals 15 residues. Written as DNA, the CDR3 is TGTGCCAGCAGTTTCCCCCCGGCGGGAATCAATGAGCAGTTCTTC. Its translation: CASSFPPAGINEQFF.

The chain carries TRBV5-1 and TRBJ1-1, with D uncertain. Trimming left V 0 bases short and J 4 bases short, with 10 bases between. The CDR3 is 14 residues long. Germline-derived CDR1 and CDR2 are SGHRS and YFSETQ. CDR3 amino acids: CASSLAGGITEAFF. The CDR3 DNA sequence: TGCGCCAGCAGCTTGGCCGGAGGAATCACTGAAGCTTTCTTT.

In its sample, this clonotype was seen a few times. This chain uses TRBV4-2 with TRBJ2-7, with D unresolved. The CDR3 is 14 residues long. Germline CDR1 LGHNA, CDR2 YNFKEQ. Trimming took off 0 bases at V and 3 bases at J, with 9 bases between the two ends. The chain's CDR3 is CASSQEGLRYEQYF. For the CDR3, the DNA is TGTGCCAGCAGCCAAGAGGGTTTGCGCTACGAGCAGTACTTC.

V is TRBV5-6 and J is TRBJ2-7; TRBD1 is a possible D gene (6 bases). This CDR3 region has 13 residues. V lost 0 bases, J lost 3 bases, and 7 bases lay in between. Germline loops: CDR1 SGHDT, CDR2 YYEEEE. The CDR3 DNA sequence: TGTGCCAGCAGCTTGGGGGACATCTACGAGCAGTACTTC. Protein sequence: CASSLGDIYEQYF. The variable domain in full, with the rest retrieved from reference TRBV5-6 and TRBJ2-7, is DAGVTQSPTHLIKTRGQQVTLRCSPKSGHDTVSWYQQALGQGPQFIFQYYEEEERQRGNFPDRFSGHQFPNYSSELNVNALLLGDSALYLCASSLGDIYEQYFGPGTRLTVT.

This clonotype has only a few counts. The rearrangement uses TRBV7-2 and TRBJ1-5; a possible D gene is TRBD1 (5 bases). The CDR3 covers 15 residues. The V gene lost 5 bases and the J gene lost 0 bases, with 11 bases spanning the gap. CDR1 SGHTA and CDR2 FQGNSA come from the germline V gene. DNA for the CDR3: TGTGCCAGCAGCATCGACAGTAATAGCAATCAGCCCCAGCATTTT. It codes for CASSIDSNSNQPQHF.

The chain carries TRBV20-1 and TRBJ2-5, with 8 positions matching TRBD2. This CDR3 is built from 15 residues. From germline, CDR1 is DFQATT and CDR2 SNEGSKA (reference sequence). The trim removed 6 bases at V and 0 bases at J, leaving 9 bases unmatched. The CDR3 DNA sequence: TGCAGTGCCGGGAGGGGAGCGGGGTACCAAGAGACCCAGTACTTC. Protein sequence: CSAGRGAGYQETQYF.

This clonotype turned up a few times. The CDR3 reads CASSLVSQFDYNEQFF. The CDR3 coding sequence is TGTGCCAGCAGCTTAGTCAGCCAGTTCGATTACAATGAGCAGTTCTTC. J is TRBJ2-1 and V is TRBV11-3, with no clear D. Trimming took 1 base from V and 4 from J, leaving 14 bases between them. Germline loops: CDR1 SGHNT, CDR2 YENEEA. This CDR3 is 16 amino acids long.

The J gene is TRBJ2-5, the V gene TRBV5-6; 14 positions agree with TRBD2. Germline V gives CDR1 SGHDT, CDR2 YYEEEE. V gave up 1 base and J gave up 4 bases; unmatched junction bases: 6. The CDR3 extends over 17 amino acids. CDR3 coding DNA: TGTGCCAGCAGCTTGAACCTGGGACTAGCGGGAGTAGAGACCCAGTACTTC. Its translation: CASSLNLGLAGVETQYF. The full variable domain, rest sourced from reference TRBV5-6 and TRBJ2-5, is DAGVTQSPTHLIKTRGQQVTLRCSPKSGHDTVSWYQQALGQGPQFIFQYYEEEERQRGNFPDRFSGHQFPNYSSELNVNALLLGDSALYLCASSLNLGLAGVETQYFGPGTRLLVL.

The CDR3: CASSWGLALYNEQFF. In DNA form, the CDR3 reads TGCGCCAGCAGCTGGGGACTAGCGCTCTACAATGAGCAGTTCTTC. V is TRBV5-1 and J is TRBJ2-1; 10 bases map to TRBD2. With 3 bases clipped from V and 3 bases from J, the junction kept 3 bases outside the gene matches. Per germline, CDR1 SGHRS and CDR2 YFSETQ. The CDR3 is made up of 15 amino acids.

The V gene is TRBV7-2, the J gene TRBJ2-7; 7 positions match TRBD2. Germline V gene sequence: CDR1 SGHTA, CDR2 FQGNSA. The J segment lost 3 bases and the V segment lost 1 base, leaving 6 bases of the junction unmatched. The CDR3 has 15 amino acids. The CDR3 is CASSLVQGGGYEQYF. The CDR3 DNA reads TGTGCCAGCAGCTTAGTCCAGGGCGGGGGCTACGAGCAGTACTTC.

The chain links TRBV5-1 to TRBJ1-2; D is perhaps TRBD1 (6 bases). The germline gives CDR1 SGHRS, CDR2 YFSETQ. V was pared by 4 bases and J by 3 bases, with 10 bases between. The CDR3 runs 13 residues. CDR3 residues: CASSPGADYGYTF. The CDR3 coding sequence is TGCGCCAGCAGCCCGGGGGCGGACTATGGCTACACCTTC.

The chain joins TRBV9 to TRBJ1-3; D not resolved. This CDR3 has 14 amino acids. The germline CDR1 and CDR2 sequences are SGDLS and YYNGEE. The V gene lost 8 bases and the J gene lost 0 bases, with 12 bases spanning the gap. CDR3 DNA sequence: TGTGCCAGAGGTCCCTGCTACTCTGGAAACACCATATATTTT. It encodes CARGPCYSGNTIYF.

This clonotype was picked up many times. V usage is TRBV20-1 and J usage is TRBJ2-5, with 9 bases lining up with TRBD2. V lost 8 bases, J lost 5 bases, and 12 bases stayed unmatched. This CDR3 has 14 amino acids. The germline V gene has CDR1 DFQATT and CDR2 SNEGSKA (reference sequence). DNA of the CDR3: TGCAGTCCAGGAAGGGGGCGGGAGGGGGAGACCCAGTACTTC. Amino acid sequence: CSPGRGREGETQYF.